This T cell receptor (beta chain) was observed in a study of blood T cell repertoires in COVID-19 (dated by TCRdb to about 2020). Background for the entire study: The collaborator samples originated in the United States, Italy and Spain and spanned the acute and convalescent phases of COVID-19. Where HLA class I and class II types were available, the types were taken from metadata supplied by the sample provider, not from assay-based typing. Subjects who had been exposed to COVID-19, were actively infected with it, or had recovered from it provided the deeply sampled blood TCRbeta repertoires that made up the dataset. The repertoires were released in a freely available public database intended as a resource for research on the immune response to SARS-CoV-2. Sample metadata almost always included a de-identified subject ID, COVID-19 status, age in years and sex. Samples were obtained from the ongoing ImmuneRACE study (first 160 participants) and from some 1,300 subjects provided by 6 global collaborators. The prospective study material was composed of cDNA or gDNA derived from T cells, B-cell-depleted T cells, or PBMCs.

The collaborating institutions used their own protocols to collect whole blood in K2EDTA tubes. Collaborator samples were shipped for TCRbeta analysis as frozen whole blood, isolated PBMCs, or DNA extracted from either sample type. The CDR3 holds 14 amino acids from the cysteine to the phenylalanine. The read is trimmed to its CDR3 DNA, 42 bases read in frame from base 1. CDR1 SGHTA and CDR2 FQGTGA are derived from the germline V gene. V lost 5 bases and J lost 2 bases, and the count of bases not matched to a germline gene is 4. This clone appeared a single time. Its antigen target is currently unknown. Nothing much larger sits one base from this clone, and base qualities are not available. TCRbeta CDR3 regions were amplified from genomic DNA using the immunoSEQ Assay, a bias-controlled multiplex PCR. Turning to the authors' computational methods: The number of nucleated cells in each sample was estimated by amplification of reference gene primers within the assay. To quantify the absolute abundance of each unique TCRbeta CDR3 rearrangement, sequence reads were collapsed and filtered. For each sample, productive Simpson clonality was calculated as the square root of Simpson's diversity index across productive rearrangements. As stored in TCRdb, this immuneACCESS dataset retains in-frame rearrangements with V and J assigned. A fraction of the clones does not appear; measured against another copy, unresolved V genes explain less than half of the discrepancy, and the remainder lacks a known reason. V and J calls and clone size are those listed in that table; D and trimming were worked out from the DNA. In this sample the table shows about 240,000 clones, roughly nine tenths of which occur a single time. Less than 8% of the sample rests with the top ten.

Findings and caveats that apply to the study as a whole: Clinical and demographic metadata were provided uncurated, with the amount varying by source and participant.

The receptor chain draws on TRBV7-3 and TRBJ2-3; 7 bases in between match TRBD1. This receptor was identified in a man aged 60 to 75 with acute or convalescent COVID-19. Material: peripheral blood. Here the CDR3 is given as CASSTGQTTDTQYF. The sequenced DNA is TGTGCCAGCAGCACGGGACAGACCACAGATACGCAGTATTTT.